This T cell receptor beta chain originates from a study of CD8 T cells in Susac syndrome. Points from the study as a whole: By the study's own acknowledgment, its TCR sequencing and HLA analysis included relatively few individuals.

In the case of this clonotype: Antigen: not known.

Treatment-naive patients with stable or active relapsing-remitting disease were the multiple sclerosis controls. With random hexamers, reverse transcription was performed on roughly 0.45 to 1 ug of RNA. TCRdb reprocessed the immunoSEQ multiplex PCR reads via MiXCR and lists one record per CDR3 protein. In the table there are 110,000 or so distinct CDR3 sequences, about 92% of which are singletons. The sample was CD4+ T cells from PBMCs. This receptor was identified in a human donor with multiple sclerosis.

CDR3 sequence reads: CASSPVGVGTEAFF. The CDR3 DNA follows: TGCGCCAGCAGTCCCGTAGGGGTAGGGACTGAAGCTTTCTTT. The chain recombines TRBV5-1 with TRBJ1-1, with D maybe TRBD1 (5 bases). The germline V gene encodes CDR1 SGHRS and CDR2 YFSETQ. The V gene lost 5 bases and the J gene lost 5 bases, with 16 bases spanning the gap. The CDR3 sequence is 14 residues long.